This T cell receptor (beta chain) originates from a study of beta chain features in type 1 diabetes. Notes on the study in general: The study found that naive, central memory and Treg TCRB repertoires appeared more similar in patients than in healthy donors.

What was sequenced were expressed TCRB transcripts, since all of the isolated RNA had been reverse transcribed. Here immunoSEQ multiplex PCR was the method, and the copy in TCRdb shows in-frame clones only, minus some. The table records more than 300,000 clones, around 12% of them present only once. A word on this clone: Its antigen is undetermined.

Populations isolated by sorting all had purity greater than 95%. There are 13 residues in the CDR3. Germline V CDR1 and CDR2: MDHEN, SYDVKM. V dropped 7 bases and J dropped 1 base, with 10 bases sitting between them. Sequences were obtained from naive CD4+ T cells from blood. The chain links TRBV28 to TRBJ1-1, with D unresolved. This clonotype was sampled from a man aged 18 to 30 in good health. The CDR3 reads CASTTGGNTEAFF. DNA for the CDR3: TGTGCCAGCACCACCGGTGGGAACACTGAAGCTTTCTTT.